This T cell receptor beta chain originates from a study of cytomegalovirus exposure and HLA in healthy donors. Measured with immunoSEQ multiplex PCR; TCRdb has only the in-frame clones, and not every one. The table lists about 150,000 clones, 88% of them singletons, with 2.5% to 3.5% in the top ten. Trimming left V 2 bases short and J 0 bases short, with 8 bases between. The germline gives CDR1 MNHEY, CDR2 SMNVEV (reference sequence). The CDR3 has 15 amino acids. The sequencing input was PBMCs. The V call is TRBV27, the J call TRBJ1-5; no firm D call. The origin of this receptor is a man younger than 35 in good health and CMV-seronegative. This CDR3 is CASSLGRNSNQPQHF. DNA for the CDR3: TGTGCCAGCAGTTTAGGCAGAAATAGCAATCAGCCCCAGCATTTT.